This TCR beta chain originates from a study of T-cell reconstitution after alpha-beta-depleted transplantation in children. Germline V gives CDR1 SGHRS, CDR2 YFSETQ. V was trimmed by 2 bases and J by 6 bases, leaving 15 bases between them. The CDR3 has 15 amino acids. This clonotype was seen ten or more times. TCRbeta library preparation incorporated unique molecular identifiers. TCRdb fed the PCR reads into MiXCR, producing one record per CDR3 protein. The sample carries roughly 200,000 distinct CDR3 sequences, roughly a tenth recorded once. This chain connects TRBV5-1 to TRBJ2-1; the D is unclear. The sample in question was PBMCs from the stem cell graft donor, obtained from the stem cell graft. This clonotype was obtained from a human donor who donated a stem cell graft to a child with acute lymphoblastic leukemia. CDR3 sequence (DNA): TGCGCCAGCAGCTTAAGACCTGATTCGGGCAATGAGCAGTTCTTC. It encodes CASSLRPDSGNEQFF.